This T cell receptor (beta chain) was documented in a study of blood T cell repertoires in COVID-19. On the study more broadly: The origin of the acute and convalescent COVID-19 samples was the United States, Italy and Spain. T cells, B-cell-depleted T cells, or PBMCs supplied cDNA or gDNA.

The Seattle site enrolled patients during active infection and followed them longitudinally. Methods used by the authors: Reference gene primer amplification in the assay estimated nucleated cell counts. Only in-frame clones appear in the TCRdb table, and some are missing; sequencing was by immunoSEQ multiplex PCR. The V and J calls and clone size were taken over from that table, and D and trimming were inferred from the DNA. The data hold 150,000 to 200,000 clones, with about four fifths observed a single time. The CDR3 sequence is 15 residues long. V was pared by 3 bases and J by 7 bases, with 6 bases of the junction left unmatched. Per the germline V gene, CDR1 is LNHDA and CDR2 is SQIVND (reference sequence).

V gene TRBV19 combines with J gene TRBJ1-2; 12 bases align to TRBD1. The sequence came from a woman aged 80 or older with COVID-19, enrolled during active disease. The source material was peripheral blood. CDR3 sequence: CASSMMGQGAIGYTF. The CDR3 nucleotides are TGTGCCAGTAGTATGATGGGACAGGGGGCAATTGGCTACACCTTC.